This T cell receptor beta chain was recorded in a study of T-cell memory formation after mild COVID-19. As for the study in general: The two donors had largely donor-specific TCR clusters.

On this clonotype itself: Its antigen is still unknown.

In TCRdb, the 5' RACE reads were re-called with MiXCR into one record per CDR3 protein. Of about 360,000 distinct CDR3 sequences listed, about an eighth are singletons. This CDR3 has 15 residues. The V segment lost 5 bases and the J segment 2 bases; nucleotides outside the gene matches: 6. CDR1 MNHEY and CDR2 SVGAGI come from the germline V gene. Whole-study results and caveats: Those CD4+ clones that contracted were mainly in CM and EM (CD8+ ones in EMRA). CD4/CD8 balance characterized clones contracting day 15 to 85, and CD4+ skew characterized later expanders.

The chain employs TRBV6-5 and TRBJ1-3; TRBD1 agrees at 7 bases. Sequenced: PBMCs or a T cell subset sorted from them (not recorded which). The receptor was derived from a man aged 18 to 29 who had mild COVID-19 (a few samples of this study predate the infection). Cell type and time point are not known. This CDR3 is CASSPQGRPGNTIYF. CDR3 DNA sequence: TGTGCCAGCAGTCCACAGGGGCGCCCTGGAAACACCATATATTTT.